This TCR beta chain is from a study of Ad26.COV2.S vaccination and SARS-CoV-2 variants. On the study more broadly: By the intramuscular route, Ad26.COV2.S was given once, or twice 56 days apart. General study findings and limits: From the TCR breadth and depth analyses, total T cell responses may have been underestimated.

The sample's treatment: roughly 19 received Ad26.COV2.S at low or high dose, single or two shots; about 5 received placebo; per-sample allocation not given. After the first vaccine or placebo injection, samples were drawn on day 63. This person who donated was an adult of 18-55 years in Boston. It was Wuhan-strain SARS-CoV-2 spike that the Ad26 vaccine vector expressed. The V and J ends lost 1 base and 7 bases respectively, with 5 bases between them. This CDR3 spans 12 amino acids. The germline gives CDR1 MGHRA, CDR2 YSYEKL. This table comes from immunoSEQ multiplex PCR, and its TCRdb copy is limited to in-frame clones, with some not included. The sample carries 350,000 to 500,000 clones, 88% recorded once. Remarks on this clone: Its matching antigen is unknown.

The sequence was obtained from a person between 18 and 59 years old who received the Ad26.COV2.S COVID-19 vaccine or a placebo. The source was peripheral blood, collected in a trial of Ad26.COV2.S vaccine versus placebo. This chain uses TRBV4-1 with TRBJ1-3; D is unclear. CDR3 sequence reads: CASSQVRNTIYF. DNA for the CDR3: TGCGCCAGCAGCCAAGTACGCAACACCATATATTTT.